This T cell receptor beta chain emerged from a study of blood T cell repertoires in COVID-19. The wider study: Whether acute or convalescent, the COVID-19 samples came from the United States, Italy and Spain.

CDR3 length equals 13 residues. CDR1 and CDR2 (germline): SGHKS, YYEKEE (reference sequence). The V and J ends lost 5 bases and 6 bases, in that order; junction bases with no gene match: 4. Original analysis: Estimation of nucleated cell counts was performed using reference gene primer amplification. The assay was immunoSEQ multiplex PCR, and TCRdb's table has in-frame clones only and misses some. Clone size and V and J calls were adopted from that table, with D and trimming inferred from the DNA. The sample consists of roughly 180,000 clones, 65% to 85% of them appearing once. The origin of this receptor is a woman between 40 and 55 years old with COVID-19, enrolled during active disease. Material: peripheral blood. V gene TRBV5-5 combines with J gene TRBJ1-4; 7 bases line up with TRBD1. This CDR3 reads CASRDGTDEKLFF. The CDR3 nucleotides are TGTGCCAGCAGGGACGGGACAGATGAAAAACTGTTTTTT.